These T cell receptor beta chains were read from a single sample in a study of CD8 T cells in Susac syndrome. TCRdb re-called the immunoSEQ multiplex PCR reads with MiXCR, one entry per CDR3 protein. The sample lists hundreds of thousands of distinct CDR3 sequences; approximately 84% were seen once. The material sequenced was CD8+ T cells from PBMCs. These receptors were obtained from a human donor with multiple sclerosis. The CDR3 runs from the conserved cysteine through the conserved F or W. D genes are given only for firm matches. Size tells how often a clone was seen (once, few, many) or the class of an expanded clone, and some rows leave it out.

V gene	clone size	D gene	J gene	CDR3 protein	CDR3 DNA
TRBV6-5	few	TRBD1	TRBJ2-4	CASSYGTGGADLNF	TGTGCCAGCAGTTACGGTACAGGGGGCGCCGATCTGAACTTC
TRBV30	.	TRBD2	TRBJ2-5	CAWSPRAGLAGVETQYF	TGTGCCTGGAGTCCCCGTGCGGGACTAGCGGGAGTGGAGACCCAGTACTTC
TRBV27	few	TRBD1	TRBJ2-7	CASRQGAHEQYF	TGTGCCAGCCGACAGGGGGCCCACGAGCAGTACTTC
TRBV27	.	.	TRBJ1-5	CASSHLGDPGSRPQHF	TGTGCCAGCAGCCACCTGGGGGACCCGGGAAGTCGGCCCCAGCATTTT
TRBV7-9	once	TRBD1	TRBJ2-7	CASSWIGTGFDEQYF	TGTGCCAGCAGCTGGATCGGGACAGGTTTCGACGAGCAGTACTTC
TRBV20-1	.	TRBD1	TRBJ2-7	CSATDRDITYEQYF	TGCAGTGCTACCGACAGGGACATAACCTACGAGCAGTACTTC
TRBV6-5	.	.	TRBJ1-1	CASSYSIGEVHIEAFF	TGTGCCAGCAGTTACTCGATTGGGGAGGTTCACATTGAAGCTTTCTTT
TRBV7-9	few	TRBD2	TRBJ2-7	CASSLTGEGHYEQYF	TGTGCCAGCAGCTTAACGGGGGAGGGCCACTACGAGCAGTACTTC
TRBV29-1	.	.	TRBJ2-5	CSVGTLGPQETQYF	TGCAGCGTTGGTACTCTGGGGCCACAAGAGACCCAGTACTTC
TRBV19	.	TRBD2	TRBJ2-3	CASRQLAGDADTQYF	TGTGCCAGTAGACAACTAGCGGGAGACGCAGATACGCAGTATTTT
TRBV20-1	once	.	TRBJ1-1	CSARGAFF	TGCAGTGCTAGAGGAGCTTTCTTT
TRBV27	.	TRBD2	TRBJ2-3	CASSWVSGQTQYF	TGTGCCAGCAGTTGGGTTAGCGGGCAGACGCAGTATTTT
TRBV27	.	.	TRBJ1-1	CASSLDGGGLYTEAFF	TGTGCCAGCAGTTTAGACGGTGGGGGGCTCTATACTGAAGCTTTCTTT
TRBV5-1	.	.	TRBJ1-1	CASSLAVSGKNTEAFF	TGCGCCAGCAGCTTGGCCGTATCAGGTAAAAACACTGAAGCTTTCTTT
TRBV13	.	.	TRBJ2-7	CASSPTPGRGYEQYF	TGTGCCAGCAGCCCGACCCCGGGCAGGGGCTACGAGCAGTACTTC
TRBV29-1	.	.	TRBJ2-1	CSVTPLGRGYEQFF	TGCAGCGTGACACCTCTAGGTCGGGGCTATGAGCAGTTCTTC